This passage covers 26 T cell receptor beta chains from one sample sequenced in a study of radiation and T cells in renal cell carcinoma (dated by TCRdb to the early 2020s). Library preparation was by the immunoSEQ multiplex PCR assay. TCRdb took this table from immuneACCESS and kept in-frame rearrangements with V and J called. Such tables lack part of the clones; where checked against another copy, unresolved V genes explain under half of the gap, and the rest is unexplained. This sample lists roughly 130,000 clones; 81% were detected once. Clones ranked in the top ten supply 1.9% of the sample. The time point label of this sample denotes: blood 2 weeks post-SBRT. In the paper's terms, the treatment or condition label means: 15 Gy SBRT to primary tumor, nephrectomy 4 weeks later. The material was blood, obtained from a patient whose treatment included radiotherapy and nephrectomy. These receptors were collected from a woman aged 55-75 years with renal cell carcinoma.

The chain joins TRBV9 to TRBJ1-5; TRBD1 matches at 8 bases. V was clipped by 3 bases and J by 2 bases; unmatched bases: 4. The germline V gene has CDR1 SGDLS and CDR2 YYNGEE. The CDR3 contains 15 residues. The DNA of the CDR3 is TGTGCCAGCAGCGGACAGGGGCTCGGCAATCAGCCCCAGCATTTT. Protein product: CASSGQGLGNQPQHF.

This chain joins TRBV4-2 and TRBJ2-1, with 10 positions matching TRBD2. The CDR3 loop spans 16 amino acids. V was clipped by 2 bases and J by 7 bases; unmatched bases: 8. Germline CDR1 LGHNA, CDR2 YNFKEQ. The CDR3 DNA reads as TGTGCCAGCAGCCAACAAAGCGGGAGGGCCGGGAATGAGCAGTTCTTC. It specifies CASSQQSGRAGNEQFF.

This clone was detected only once. The J gene is TRBJ2-7, the V gene TRBV6-6, with D possibly TRBD1 on 6 matching bases. Per the germline V gene, CDR1 is MNHNY and CDR2 is SVGAGI (reference sequence). V lost 2 bases, J lost 0 bases, and 8 bases lay in between. This CDR3 spans 14 amino acids. The CDR3 coding sequence is TGTGCCAGCAGTTACCAGGGGCCCTCCTACGAGCAGTACTTC. It yields the protein CASSYQGPSYEQYF.

The chain couples TRBV6-6 to TRBJ2-6; D tentatively reads TRBD1 or TRBD2 (5 bases each). The CDR3 contains 15 residues. Looked up from germline, CDR1 is MNHNY and CDR2 is SVGAGI (reference sequence). Trimming pared 0 bases from V and 2 bases from J, leaving 5 bases between. CDR3 in amino acids: CASSYSGPGANVLTF. Here the CDR3 DNA reads TGTGCCAGCAGTTACTCGGGACCTGGGGCCAACGTCCTGACTTTC.

This chain joins TRBV6-4 and TRBJ2-3, with TRBD2 identical over 15 bases. The length of the CDR3 is 16 residues. The trim removed 4 bases at V and 4 bases at J, leaving 3 bases unmatched. The V gene's germline CDR1 is MRHNA and CDR2 SNTAGT. Written as DNA, the CDR3 is TGTGCCAGCAGTGTGGGACTAGCGGGAGGTGCAGATACGCAGTATTTT. Translation: CASSVGLAGGADTQYF.

The gene calls are TRBV6-5 and TRBJ2-2; D assignment may be TRBD1 or TRBD2 (5 bases each). V was trimmed by 2 bases and J by 4 bases, leaving 8 bases between them. Germline V CDR1 and CDR2: MNHEY, SVGAGI. The CDR3 has 14 amino acids. The CDR3 sequence: CASSYRGGTGELFF. The CDR3 DNA sequence: TGTGCCAGCAGTTACCGGGGCGGCACCGGGGAGCTGTTTTTT.

J is TRBJ2-1 and V is TRBV7-9; D is perhaps TRBD2 (6 bases). Trimming removed 6 bases at V and 6 bases at J, with 18 bases between. Germline V gene data show CDR1 as SEHNR and CDR2 as FQNEAQ (reference sequence). CDR3 length: 15 amino acids. The CDR3 nucleotides are TGTGCCAGCAGAAGCCGGGACTTGCGTTTCAATGAGCAGTTCTTC. As protein: CASRSRDLRFNEQFF.

The table lists this clone with a few counts. This chain joins TRBV18 and TRBJ1-2; D gene unclear. V dropped 6 bases and J dropped 2 bases, with 4 bases sitting between them. CDR3 length: 11 amino acids. Germline V CDR1 and CDR2: KGHSH, LQKENI. CDR3 nucleotide sequence: TGTGCCAGCTCCGACAACTATGGCTACACCTTC. Translated, it gives CASSDNYGYTF.

The chain carries TRBV7-8 and TRBJ2-1; D is possibly TRBD1 (5 bases). V shed 1 base and J shed 7 bases, with 5 bases lying between them. The germline CDR1 and CDR2 sequences are SGHVS and FQNEAQ. The CDR3 has 12 amino acids. The DNA for the CDR3 is TGTGCCAGCAGCTTAGACAGGAATGAGCAGTTCTTC. Translation gives CASSLDRNEQFF.

The chain carries TRBV28 and TRBJ1-4; tentatively, D is TRBD1 (6 bases). This CDR3 is built from 15 residues. Trimming removed 4 bases from V and 7 bases from J, with 16 bases in between. Germline V gene lookup returns CDR1 MDHEN and CDR2 SYDVKM. CDR3 nucleotide sequence: TGTGCCAGCAGTTACCCCCAGGGGTTTAGTGAAAAACTGTTTTTT. Encoded protein: CASSYPQGFSEKLFF.

V and J are TRBV27 and TRBJ1-2; 12 bases align to TRBD1. This CDR3 spans 16 amino acids. Germline loops: CDR1 MNHEY, CDR2 SMNVEV (reference sequence). J lost 2 bases, V lost 4 bases, and 5 bases had no gene match. CDR3 DNA: TGTGCCAGCAGTTCGGGACAGGGGGCCGCAAACTATGGCTACACCTTC. Its protein is CASSSGQGAANYGYTF.

The chain recombines TRBV19 with TRBJ1-5; D perhaps matches TRBD1 (5 bases). Germline V gene lookup returns CDR1 LNHDA and CDR2 SQIVND (reference sequence). The V end lost 3 bases, the J end lost 4 bases, and 13 bases lay between the germline ends. The CDR3 runs to 15 residues. The DNA for the CDR3 is TGTGCCAGTAGTATGGTCGGGGCAGGGAATCAGCCCCAGCATTTT. This sequence encodes CASSMVGAGNQPQHF.

The rearrangement joins TRBV5-1 to TRBJ2-1, with 8 nucleotides matching TRBD2. This CDR3 spans 16 amino acids. The V gene's germline CDR1 is SGHRS and CDR2 YFSETQ. Trimming at V came to 4 bases and at J to 2 bases, leaving 8 bases not matched to a gene. The CDR3 bases are TGCGCCAGCAGCCCCATTAGCGGGGTTACCTACAATGAGCAGTTCTTC. Translating gives CASSPISGVTYNEQFF.

The rearrangement joins TRBV7-2 to TRBJ2-1, with D possibly being TRBD2 (7 bases). CDR1 SGHTA and CDR2 FQGNSA come from the germline V gene. This CDR3 has 15 residues. V was cut by 5 bases and J by 6 bases, with 17 bases left in between. DNA for the CDR3: TGTGCCAGCAGCCCCATGATTGCGGGGGCCAATGAGCAGTTCTTC. This sequence encodes CASSPMIAGANEQFF.

J is TRBJ2-7 and V is TRBV18, with TRBD1 as a possible D gene (6 bases). Germline V gives CDR1 KGHSH, CDR2 LQKENI. Trimming shortened V by 6 bases and J by 0 bases, and 18 bases separated the two germline ends. This CDR3 comprises 16 residues. CDR3 bases: TGTGCCAGCTCCCCCTTACAGGGTCTTAGCTCCTACGAGCAGTACTTC. This encodes CASSPLQGLSSYEQYF.

V and J are TRBV28 and TRBJ1-3; D call uncertain. Between the trimmed V and J ends, which lost 3 bases and 0 bases, there was a span of 6 bases. The germline CDR1 and CDR2 sequences are MDHEN and SYDVKM. This CDR3 spans 14 amino acids. CDR3 sequence (DNA): TGTGCCAGCAGTTTCAAGGGCTCTGGAAACACCATATATTTT. Residues: CASSFKGSGNTIYF. Full variable domain (rest looked up from reference TRBV28 and TRBJ1-3): DVKVTQSSRYLVKRTGEKVFLECVQDMDHENMFWYRQDPGLGLRLIYFSYDVKMKEKGDIPEGYSVSREKKERFSLILESASTNQTSMYLCASSFKGSGNTIYFGEGSWLTVV.

The chain is built from TRBV9 and TRBJ2-1; D not resolved. Per germline, CDR1 SGDLS and CDR2 YYNGEE. The V end lost 0 bases, the J end lost 0 bases, and 10 bases lay between the germline ends. This CDR3 contains 16 residues. The CDR3 is CASSVEGSGSYNEQFF. Written as DNA, the CDR3 is TGTGCCAGCAGCGTAGAAGGGTCTGGCTCCTACAATGAGCAGTTCTTC.

The chain employs TRBV10-3 and TRBJ2-7; TRBD1 agrees at 7 bases. Germline V gives CDR1 ENHRY, CDR2 SYGVKD. J was trimmed by 2 bases and V by 6 bases; bases with no gene match: 4. This CDR3 contains 13 residues. The CDR3 bases are TGTGCCATCAGACCGGGACAGACCTACGAGCAGTACTTC. Amino acids: CAIRPGQTYEQYF.

Concerning this clone itself: One junction end does not reproduce the germline sequence, and a read error may be involved. The chain joins TRBV7-7 to TRBJ2-5; D possibly corresponds to TRBD2 (6 bases). The CDR3 runs to 15 residues. Germline V gene sequence: CDR1 SSHAT, CDR2 FNYEAQ (reference sequence). CDR3 sequence (DNA): TGTGCTAGCAGCTTAGATATCCGGAGGGGACAGACCCAGTACTTC. Translated: CASSLDIRRGQTQYF. The whole variable domain, remainder taken from reference TRBV7-7 and TRBJ2-5, is GAGVSQSPRYKVTKRGQDVTLRCDPISSHATLYWYQQALGQGPEFLTYFNYEAQPDKSGLPSDRFSAERPEGSISTLTIQRTEQRDSAMYRCASSLDIRRGQTQYFGPGTRLLVL.

V and J are TRBV7-2 and TRBJ1-2; D is possibly TRBD1 (5 bases). There are 14 residues in the CDR3. V was cut by 6 bases and J by 2 bases, with 13 bases left in between. In germline, CDR1 is SGHTA, CDR2 FQGNSA. The CDR3: CASSPGTVNYGYTF. CDR3 nucleotide sequence: TGTGCCAGCAGTCCCGGGACTGTGAACTATGGCTACACCTTC.

The genes are TRBV30 and TRBJ2-7; 7 positions agree with TRBD2. V dropped 4 bases and J dropped 6; count of bases not matched to a gene: 6. Per the germline V gene, CDR1 is GTSNPN and CDR2 is SVGIG (reference sequence). The CDR3 has 12 amino acids. CDR3 amino acids: CAWNYGGGEQYF. The CDR3 bases are TGTGCCTGGAATTATGGCGGGGGCGAGCAGTACTTC.

This chain links TRBV28 with TRBJ1-5; D is ambiguous. This CDR3 spans 13 amino acids. Trimming pared 3 bases from V and 2 bases from J, leaving 5 bases between. Germline loops: CDR1 MDHEN, CDR2 SYDVKM. CDR3 coding DNA: TGTGCCAGCAGTTTGCTGGGCAATCAGCCCCAGCATTTT. It is translated as CASSLLGNQPQHF.

CDR3 residues: CASSPNLQGINGYTF. The CDR3 nucleotides read TGTGCCAGCAGTCCAAACCTCCAGGGGATCAATGGCTACACCTTC. The chain couples TRBV27 to TRBJ1-2; weak D call: TRBD1 (6 bases). With 5 bases removed from V and 6 bases from J, the gap between germline ends came to 19 bases. The CDR3 is made up of 15 amino acids. CDR1 is MNHEY, CDR2 SMNVEV, per germline (reference sequence).

This chain joins TRBV7-2 and TRBJ2-7; 11 bases align to TRBD2. Germline V gene lookup returns CDR1 SGHTA and CDR2 FQGNSA. Trimming took 5 bases from V and 4 from J; bases not matched to a gene: 7. The CDR3 contains 15 residues. Here the CDR3 DNA reads TGTGCCAGCAGCCTTATTAGCGGGGGGGCGTACGAGCAGTACTTC. This encodes CASSLISGGAYEQYF.

J is TRBJ2-5 and V is TRBV11-2; the D is unclear. The length of the CDR3 is 13 residues. From germline, CDR1 is SGHAT and CDR2 FQNNGV. V lost 1 base and J lost 5, with 8 bases in between. In nucleotides, the CDR3 is TGTGCCAGCAGCTTAGGAGGTATGGAGACCCAGTACTTC. It is translated as CASSLGGMETQYF.

The chain joins TRBV19 to TRBJ2-7; TRBD2 agrees at 8 bases. The CDR3 runs 16 residues. The J segment lost 6 bases and the V segment lost 3 bases, leaving 13 bases of the junction unmatched. Per the germline V gene, CDR1 is LNHDA and CDR2 is SQIVND (reference sequence). The CDR3 nucleotides read TGTGCCAGTAGTATTTCCCCCGGGCGGGAGGACCCCGAGCAGTACTTC. It translates to CASSISPGREDPEQYF.